This T cell receptor beta chain was profiled in a study of T cells after yellow fever vaccination. The wider study: SMART-Seq v4 Ultra Low Input handled preparation of low-cell-number fractions.

TCRdb itself ran the 5' RACE reads through MiXCR, one entry per CDR3 protein. There are over 110,000 distinct CDR3 sequences in the sample; 7.7% occur only once, and approximately 0.67% lies in the top ten. This clonotype has ten or more counts. This TCR derives from a man aged 25-45 years who received the YFV17D yellow fever vaccine. The sequencing used CD4+ T cells sorted from PBMCs, collected 5 days after the yellow fever booster vaccination.

The CDR3 here is CASSLMGGITGELFF. The CDR3 nucleotides are TGTGCCAGCAGCTTAATGGGGGGAATCACCGGGGAGCTGTTTTTT. The V call is TRBV12-3 or TRBV12-4, the J call TRBJ2-2; D is possibly TRBD2 (6 bases). Trimming cost V 6 bases and J 4 bases, with 15 bases left between them. CDR3 length equals 15 residues.